The 30 T cell receptor beta chains reported below all come from one sample, sequenced in a study of blood T cell repertoires in COVID-19. Method: immunoSEQ multiplex PCR; TCRdb's copy keeps in-frame clones and lacks some. This sample carries approximately 270,000 clones, 80% to 90% of them seen once, and the ten largest clones take approximately 4.2%. The sample was PBMCs or T cells enriched from blood (not recorded which). Receptors were obtained from a woman aged 25 to 39 who had recovered from COVID-19.

This clone showed up just once. This sequence joins TRBV5-1 and TRBJ2-1, with D possibly being TRBD2 (5 bases). There are 15 residues in the CDR3. Trimming stripped 0 bases from V and 7 bases from J, with 14 bases between. Germline CDR1 and CDR2: SGHRS and YFSETQ. The CDR3 region has the DNA TGCGCCAGCAGCTTGGAATCGGGCCGGAGGAATGAGCAGTTCTTC. Translation: CASSLESGRRNEQFF.

This clone was counted a single time. This sequence joins TRBV6-1 and TRBJ2-5, with a tentative D call TRBD2 (6 bases). The CDR3 has 13 amino acids. The V end lost 2 bases, the J end lost 4 bases, and 8 bases lay between the germline ends. CDR1 and CDR2 from the germline V gene are MNHNS and SASEGT. The CDR3 DNA follows: TGTGCCAGCAGTGAACGGGGGAGAGAGACCCAGTACTTC. Its protein is CASSERGRETQYF.

The genes are TRBV5-1 and TRBJ1-3; tentatively, D is TRBD1 (5 bases). Trimming removed 2 bases from V and 1 base from J, with 7 bases in between. The CDR3 has 14 amino acids. Germline V gene sequence: CDR1 SGHRS, CDR2 YFSETQ. The CDR3 loop reads CASSLGHSGNTIYF. CDR3 in DNA: TGCGCCAGCAGCTTAGGACATTCTGGAAACACCATATATTTT.

This chain joins TRBV19 and TRBJ1-2; D ambiguous. The CDR3 spans 14 residues. Germline V gene lookup returns CDR1 LNHDA and CDR2 SQIVND (reference sequence). Trimming shortened V by 3 bases and J by 4 bases, and 12 bases separated the two germline ends. The CDR3 region is CASSIGRGIYGYTF. The CDR3 DNA reads TGTGCCAGTAGTATCGGCCGAGGGATCTATGGCTACACCTTC.

J is TRBJ1-2 and V is TRBV3-1 (or the pseudogene TRBV3-2); a possible D gene is TRBD1 (5 bases). The V gene lost 1 base and the J gene lost 5 bases, with 14 bases spanning the gap. The CDR3 is 15 amino acids. The V gene's germline CDR1 is LGHDT and CDR2 YNNKEL (reference sequence). The chain's CDR3 is CASSQGAAGRYGYTF. The DNA of the CDR3 is TGTGCCAGCAGCCAAGGGGCAGCAGGGAGGTATGGCTACACCTTC.

The V gene is TRBV7-9, the J gene TRBJ2-5, with 9 bases lining up with TRBD1. The germline CDR1 and CDR2 sequences are SEHNR and FQNEAQ (reference sequence). Losses at the gene ends were 7 bases for V and 4 bases for J; bases not matched to a gene: 10. This CDR3 has 15 amino acids. For the CDR3, the DNA is TGTGCCAGCACCGCCCCGGGACAGGGAATAGAGACCCAGTACTTC. It yields the protein CASTAPGQGIETQYF.

This clone was recorded a few times. This CDR3 reads CARSPNQGLAGGNEQFF. The CDR3 nucleotides are TGTGCCAGAAGCCCAAACCAGGGACTAGCGGGGGGCAATGAGCAGTTCTTC. The chain couples TRBV5-3 to TRBJ2-1; 15 positions agree with TRBD2. Being an ORF, TRBV5-3 has a function that is uncertain. V gave up 4 bases and J gave up 6 bases; unmatched junction bases: 8. The CDR3 totals 17 residues.

V is TRBV5-6 and J is TRBJ2-3; D might be TRBD1 (6 bases). Deletions cut 2 bases from V and 0 bases from J, with 10 bases between. The CDR3 totals 15 residues. Per the germline V gene, CDR1 is SGHDT and CDR2 is YYEEEE. The CDR3 DNA sequence: TGTGCCAGCAGCTTAACAGGGTCTAGCACAGATACGCAGTATTTT. This translates into CASSLTGSSTDTQYF.

The chain uses TRBV29-1 and TRBJ2-7; D gene ambiguous. The V and J ends lost 1 base and 2 bases respectively, with 9 bases between them. The CDR3 extends over 13 amino acids. CDR1 is SQVTM, CDR2 ANQGSEA, per germline. The CDR3 DNA sequence: TGCAGCGTTGAAGGTGACACGGCCTACGAGCAGTACTTC. Protein sequence: CSVEGDTAYEQYF.

The chain has TRBV28 and TRBJ1-4; D remains ambiguous. Germline values: CDR1 MDHEN, CDR2 SYDVKM. The length of the CDR3 is 17 residues. Between the trimmed V and J ends, which lost 3 bases and 0 bases, there was a span of 14 bases. CDR3 loop: CASSFPGRPPTNEKLFF. CDR3 coding DNA: TGTGCCAGCAGTTTTCCTGGCAGGCCTCCAACTAATGAAAAACTGTTTTTT.

The gene calls are TRBV28 and TRBJ1-5, with D unclear. V gave up 9 bases and J gave up 4 bases, with 16 bases separating them. Per the germline V gene, CDR1 is MDHEN and CDR2 is SYDVKM. This CDR3 has 14 residues. As DNA, the CDR3 is TGTGCCAGTAGTAGGTGGGAGTTTAATCAGCCCCAGCATTTT. Its translation: CASSRWEFNQPQHF.

This rearrangement joins TRBV19 to TRBJ2-2, with a tentative D call TRBD2 (6 bases). The CDR3 totals 15 residues. The V end lost 5 bases, the J end lost 4 bases, and 14 bases lay between the germline ends. Germline V gene lookup returns CDR1 LNHDA and CDR2 SQIVND (reference sequence). The DNA for the CDR3 is TGTGCCAGTAGTGTATCGGGACTCTCCACCGGGGAGCTGTTTTTT. This encodes CASSVSGLSTGELFF.

The rearrangement uses TRBV18 and TRBJ2-5; 7 nucleotides align to TRBD1. Trimming removed 3 bases from V and 5 bases from J; junction bases left unmatched: 6. CDR1 is KGHSH, CDR2 LQKENI, per germline. CDR3 length: 14 amino acids. The CDR3 nucleotides read TGTGCCAGCTCACCCATCGACAGGGTTGAGACCCAGTACTTC. Amino acid sequence: CASSPIDRVETQYF.

V usage is TRBV28 and J usage is TRBJ1-5, with 7 bases aligning to TRBD1. This CDR3 is 13 amino acids long. J was trimmed by 9 bases and V by 6 bases; bases with no gene match: 8. Germline lookup yields CDR1 MDHEN and CDR2 SYDVKM. The CDR3 protein is CASRTGTAVPQHF. CDR3 bases: TGTGCCAGCAGAACCGGGACAGCCGTGCCCCAGCATTTT.

The V and J genes are TRBV7-9 and TRBJ1-2; 8 nucleotides match TRBD1. The germline CDR1 and CDR2 sequences are SEHNR and FQNEAQ (reference sequence). The CDR3 extends over 14 amino acids. Trimming removed 4 bases from V and 4 bases from J; junction bases left unmatched: 5. CDR3 coding DNA: TGTGCCAGCAGCTCGGGACAGGTTACCTATGGCTACACCTTC. This gives the protein CASSSGQVTYGYTF.

The rearrangement joins TRBV6-5 to TRBJ2-2; D perhaps matches TRBD2 (6 bases). Germline V CDR1 and CDR2: MNHEY, SVGAGI. The length of the CDR3 is 15 residues. V was shortened by 6 bases and J by 0 bases, with 11 bases between the two germline ends. This chain's CDR3 is CASRTGSANTGELFF. The CDR3 nucleotides are TGTGCCAGCAGGACCGGGAGCGCGAACACCGGGGAGCTGTTTTTT.

J is TRBJ1-2 and V is TRBV5-8; D gene ambiguous. The germline CDR1 and CDR2 sequences are SGHTS and YDEGEE. The CDR3 totals 13 residues. Deletions cut 0 bases from V and 4 bases from J, with 7 bases between. The DNA of the CDR3 is TGTGCCAGCAGCTTGGCCGGACTCTATGGCTACACCTTC. It is translated as CASSLAGLYGYTF.

The gene calls are TRBV6-5 and TRBJ1-1; D is unclear. Germline V gene data show CDR1 as MNHEY and CDR2 as SVGAGI. CDR3 length equals 14 residues. Trimming took off 7 bases at V and 2 bases at J, with 14 bases between the two ends. The DNA of the CDR3 is TGTGCCAGCAAACCCGGCGGGCCTAACACTGAAGCTTTCTTT. Protein product: CASKPGGPNTEAFF.

V usage is TRBV18 and J usage is TRBJ2-1; D gene ambiguous. V lost 2 bases and J lost 0, with 8 bases in between. The CDR3 is 15 residues long. Germline CDR1 KGHSH, CDR2 LQKENI. CDR3 sequence reads: CASSPVQASYNEQFF. DNA of the CDR3: TGTGCCAGCTCACCAGTCCAGGCCTCCTACAATGAGCAGTTCTTC.

The chain links TRBV7-2 to TRBJ1-2; TRBD1 is a possible D gene (6 bases). Germline CDR1 SGHTA, CDR2 FQGNSA. CDR3 length: 15 residues. V was clipped by 5 bases and J by 4 bases, with 17 bases between them. The CDR3 loop is CASSTSTGSSYGYTF. CDR3 nucleotides: TGTGCCAGCAGCACAAGTACAGGGTCGTCCTATGGCTACACCTTC.

CDR3 in DNA: TGCGCCAGCAGCTTGGCCGGACAGGGTGGTATCAATGAGCAGTTCTTC. Translating gives CASSLAGQGGINEQFF. The chain couples TRBV5-1 to TRBJ2-1, with 8 nucleotides matching TRBD1. With V trimmed by 0 bases and J by 6 bases, 8 bases remained unmatched. From germline, CDR1 is SGHRS and CDR2 YFSETQ. This CDR3 has 16 residues.

The chain has TRBV10-2 and TRBJ1-1; weak D call: TRBD1 (6 bases). The V end lost 4 bases, the J end lost 2 bases, and 8 bases lay between the germline ends. The CDR3 contains 13 residues. Germline CDR1 is WSHSY and CDR2 is SAAADI. The CDR3 protein is CASSGTENTEAFF. CDR3 sequence (DNA): TGCGCCAGCAGTGGGACAGAAAACACTGAAGCTTTCTTT.

The chain combines TRBV18 with TRBJ1-5; D uncertain. The V gene's germline CDR1 is KGHSH and CDR2 LQKENI. This CDR3 has 16 residues. With 2 bases removed from V and 6 bases from J, the gap between germline ends came to 17 bases. In DNA form, the CDR3 reads TGTGCCAGCTCACCAGGTAGCTCGGTTTCGCGTCAGCCCCAGCATTTT. Encoded protein: CASSPGSSVSRQPQHF.

The V and J genes are TRBV4-2 and TRBJ2-3, with 8 nucleotides matching TRBD2. The CDR3 loop spans 14 amino acids. V trimming: 0 bases; J trimming: 4 bases; junction bases outside the gene matches: 0. Germline values: CDR1 LGHNA, CDR2 YNFKEQ. Written as DNA, the CDR3 is TGTGCCAGCAGCCAAGAAGCGGGAGCAGATACGCAGTATTTT. Its protein product is CASSQEAGADTQYF.

The chain links TRBV6-1 to TRBJ2-5; D gene ambiguous. The V gene's germline CDR1 is MNHNS and CDR2 SASEGT. The CDR3 runs to 14 residues. Between the trimmed V and J ends, which lost 2 bases and 1 base, there was a span of 8 bases. The DNA of the CDR3 is TGTGCCAGCAGTGAACAGGCCCGCCAAGAGACCCAGTACTTC. It is translated as CASSEQARQETQYF.

The V gene is TRBV28, the J gene TRBJ2-3; TRBD1 matches at 7 bases. Germline V gene lookup returns CDR1 MDHEN and CDR2 SYDVKM. V lost 9 bases to trimming and J lost 11 bases; unmatched junction nucleotides: 11. CDR3 length: 12 residues. The CDR3 reads CARSTGSGEQYF. Written as DNA, the CDR3 is TGTGCCAGGTCGACAGGGTCAGGGGAGCAGTATTTT.

The rearrangement links TRBV7-2 to TRBJ2-7, with TRBD1 identical over 12 bases. The CDR3 contains 17 residues. The V gene's germline CDR1 is SGHTA and CDR2 FQGNSA. The V and J ends lost 5 bases and 1 base, in that order; junction bases with no gene match: 9. The CDR3 loop reads CASSPGTGGLVSYEQYF. The CDR3 DNA reads TGTGCCAGCAGCCCGGGGACAGGGGGCTTGGTATCCTACGAGCAGTACTTC.

The J gene is TRBJ1-6, the V gene TRBV27, with D perhaps TRBD1 (5 bases). Trimming stripped 3 bases from V and 7 bases from J, with 19 bases between. The CDR3 extends over 17 amino acids. Looked up from germline, CDR1 is MNHEY and CDR2 is SMNVEV (reference sequence). The CDR3 loop is CASSLIAGKIRNSPLHF. CDR3 sequence (DNA): TGTGCCAGCAGTTTGATAGCAGGGAAGATTAGAAATTCACCCCTCCACTTT.

The chain combines TRBV7-3 with TRBJ2-3; TRBD2 aligns across 7 bases. V was clipped by 2 bases and J by 3 bases; unmatched bases: 2. CDR3 length: 14 amino acids. Looked up from germline, CDR1 is SGHTA and CDR2 is FQGTGA. The CDR3 region is CASSLGGRTDTQYF. DNA for the CDR3: TGTGCCAGCAGCTTAGGCGGGAGAACAGATACGCAGTATTTT.

CDR3 protein: CASSLPGLMYF. The CDR3 nucleotides read TGTGCCAGCAGCCTACCGGGACTAATGTACTTC. V gene TRBV11-2 combines with J gene TRBJ2-4; TRBD2 aligns across 7 bases. With V trimmed by 5 bases and J by 15 bases, 7 bases remained unmatched. The CDR3 consists of 11 residues. Looked up from germline, CDR1 is SGHAT and CDR2 is FQNNGV.